This T cell receptor beta chain was obtained from a study of PD-1 blockade in classical Hodgkin lymphoma. The CDR3 consists of 16 residues. Germline CDR1 reads SGHAT; CDR2 reads FQNNGV. With 0 bases clipped from V and 2 bases from J, the junction kept 6 bases outside the gene matches. TCRdb's table, derived via immunoSEQ multiplex PCR, lists solely in-frame clones and lacks some. This sample has 30,000 to 40,000 clones, with over 60% found just once. Overall study findings and caveats: Newly diagnosed patients reportedly trailed healthy donors in baseline TCR diversity. Patients with a complete response exhibited baseline diversity comparable to newly diagnosed patients. By cycle point C4D1, TCR diversity had risen significantly in CD4+ cells (but not CD8+ cells). Patients excluded were those beginning nivolumab under 1 year after ASCT.

Every patient relapsed after autologous stem cell transplantation, and brentuximab vedotin exposure varied. Concerning this clone: Antigen specificity is unknown.

The clonotype originates from a human donor with classical Hodgkin lymphoma. This chain connects TRBV11-2 to TRBJ2-7, with 8 bases aligning to TRBD1. The sequenced sample was peripheral blood mononuclear cells (PBMCs), obtained before the second cycle of nivolumab. As DNA, the CDR3 is TGTGCCAGCAGCTTAGATTTAGAACAGGGGGCCTACGAGCAGTACTTC. Translating it yields CASSLDLEQGAYEQYF.